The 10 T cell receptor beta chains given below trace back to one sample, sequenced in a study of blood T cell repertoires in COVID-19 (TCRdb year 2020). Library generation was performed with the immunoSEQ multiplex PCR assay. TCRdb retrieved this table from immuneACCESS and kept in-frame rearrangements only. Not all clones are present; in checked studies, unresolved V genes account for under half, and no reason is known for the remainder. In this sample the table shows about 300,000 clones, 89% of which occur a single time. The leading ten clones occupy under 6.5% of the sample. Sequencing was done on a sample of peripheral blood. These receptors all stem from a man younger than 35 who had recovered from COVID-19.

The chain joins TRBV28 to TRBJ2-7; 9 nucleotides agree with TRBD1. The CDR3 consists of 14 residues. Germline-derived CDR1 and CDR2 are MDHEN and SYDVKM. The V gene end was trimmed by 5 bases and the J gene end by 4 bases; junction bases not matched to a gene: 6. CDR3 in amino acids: CASSKGQGAYEQYF. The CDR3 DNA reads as TGTGCCAGCAGTAAGGGACAGGGTGCGTACGAGCAGTACTTC. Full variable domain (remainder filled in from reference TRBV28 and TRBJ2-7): DVKVTQSSRYLVKRTGEKVFLECVQDMDHENMFWYRQDPGLGLRLIYFSYDVKMKEKGDIPEGYSVSREKKERFSLILESASTNQTSMYLCASSKGQGAYEQYFGPGTRLTVT.

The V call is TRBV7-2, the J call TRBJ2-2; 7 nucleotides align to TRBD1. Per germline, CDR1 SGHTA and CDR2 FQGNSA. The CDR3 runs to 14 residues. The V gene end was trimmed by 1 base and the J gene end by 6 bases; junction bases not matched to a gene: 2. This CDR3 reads CASSLDQGAGELFF. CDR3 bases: TGTGCCAGCAGCTTAGACCAGGGGGCCGGGGAGCTGTTTTTT.

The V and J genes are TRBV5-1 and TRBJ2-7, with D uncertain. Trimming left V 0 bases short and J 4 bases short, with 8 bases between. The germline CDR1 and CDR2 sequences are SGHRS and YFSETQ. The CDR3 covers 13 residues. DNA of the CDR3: TGCGCCAGCAGCTTGGGTCAGTTTTACGAGCAGTACTTC. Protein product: CASSLGQFYEQYF. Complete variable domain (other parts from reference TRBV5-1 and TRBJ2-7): KAGVTQTPRYLIKTRGQQVTLSCSPISGHRSVSWYQQTPGQGLQFLFEYFSETQRNKGNFPGRFSGRQFSNSRSEMNVSTLELGDSALYLCASSLGQFYEQYFGPGTRLTVT.

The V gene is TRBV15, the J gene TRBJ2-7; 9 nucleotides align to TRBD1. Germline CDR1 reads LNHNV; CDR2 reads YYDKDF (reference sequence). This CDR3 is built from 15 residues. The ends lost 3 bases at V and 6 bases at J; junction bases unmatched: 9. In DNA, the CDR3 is TGTGCCACCAGCAGGGAGGACAGGGGTGGAGCCGAGCAGTACTTC. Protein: CATSREDRGGAEQYF.

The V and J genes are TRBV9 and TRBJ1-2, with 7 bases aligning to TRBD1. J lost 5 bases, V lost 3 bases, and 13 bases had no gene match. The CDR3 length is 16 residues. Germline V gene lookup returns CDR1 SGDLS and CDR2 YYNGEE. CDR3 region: CASSGRADRAVYGYTF. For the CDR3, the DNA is TGTGCCAGCAGCGGCCGAGCCGACAGGGCAGTATATGGCTACACCTTC.

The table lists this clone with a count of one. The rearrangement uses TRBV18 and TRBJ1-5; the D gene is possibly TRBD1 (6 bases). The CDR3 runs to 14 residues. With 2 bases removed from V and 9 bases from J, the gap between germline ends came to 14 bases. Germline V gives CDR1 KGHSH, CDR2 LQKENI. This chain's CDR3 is CASSPTGKESPQHF. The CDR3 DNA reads TGTGCCAGCTCACCAACAGGGAAGGAATCGCCCCAGCATTTT. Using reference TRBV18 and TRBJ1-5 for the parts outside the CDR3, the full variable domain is NAGVMQNPRHLVRRRGQEARLRCSPMKGHSHVYWYRQLPEEGLKFMVYLQKENIIDESGMPKERFSAEFPKEGPSILRIQQVVRGDSAAYFCASSPTGKESPQHFGDGTRLSIL.

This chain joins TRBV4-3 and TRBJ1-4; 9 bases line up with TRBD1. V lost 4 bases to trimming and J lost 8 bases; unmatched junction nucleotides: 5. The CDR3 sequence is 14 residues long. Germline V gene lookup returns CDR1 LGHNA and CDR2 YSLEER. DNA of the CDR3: TGCGCCAGCAGCCCCGGACAGGGGAGGGAAAAACTGTTTTTT. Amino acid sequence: CASSPGQGREKLFF.

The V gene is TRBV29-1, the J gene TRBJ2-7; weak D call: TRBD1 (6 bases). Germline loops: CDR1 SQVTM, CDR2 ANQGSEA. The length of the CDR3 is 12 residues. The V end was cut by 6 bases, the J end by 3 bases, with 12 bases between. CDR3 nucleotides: TGCAGCGTGACCGGGACAAACTACGAGCAGTACTTC. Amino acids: CSVTGTNYEQYF.

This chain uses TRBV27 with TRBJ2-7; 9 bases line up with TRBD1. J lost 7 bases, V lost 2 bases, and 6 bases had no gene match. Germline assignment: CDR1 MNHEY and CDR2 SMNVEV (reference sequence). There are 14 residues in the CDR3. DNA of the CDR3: TGTGCCAGCAGTTTAAGGGCGACAGGGGGTGAGCAGTACTTC. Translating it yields CASSLRATGGEQYF.

The CDR3 sequence: CASSQGGVANSPLHF. The CDR3, as DNA: TGTGCCAGCAGCCAAGGGGGGGTTGCGAATTCACCCCTCCACTTT. The V and J genes are TRBV3-1 (or the pseudogene TRBV3-2) and TRBJ1-6, with TRBD1 as a possible D gene (5 bases). The CDR3 has 15 amino acids. Deletions cut 1 base from V and 7 bases from J, with 11 bases between. Germline V gives CDR1 LGHDT, CDR2 YNNKEL (reference sequence).